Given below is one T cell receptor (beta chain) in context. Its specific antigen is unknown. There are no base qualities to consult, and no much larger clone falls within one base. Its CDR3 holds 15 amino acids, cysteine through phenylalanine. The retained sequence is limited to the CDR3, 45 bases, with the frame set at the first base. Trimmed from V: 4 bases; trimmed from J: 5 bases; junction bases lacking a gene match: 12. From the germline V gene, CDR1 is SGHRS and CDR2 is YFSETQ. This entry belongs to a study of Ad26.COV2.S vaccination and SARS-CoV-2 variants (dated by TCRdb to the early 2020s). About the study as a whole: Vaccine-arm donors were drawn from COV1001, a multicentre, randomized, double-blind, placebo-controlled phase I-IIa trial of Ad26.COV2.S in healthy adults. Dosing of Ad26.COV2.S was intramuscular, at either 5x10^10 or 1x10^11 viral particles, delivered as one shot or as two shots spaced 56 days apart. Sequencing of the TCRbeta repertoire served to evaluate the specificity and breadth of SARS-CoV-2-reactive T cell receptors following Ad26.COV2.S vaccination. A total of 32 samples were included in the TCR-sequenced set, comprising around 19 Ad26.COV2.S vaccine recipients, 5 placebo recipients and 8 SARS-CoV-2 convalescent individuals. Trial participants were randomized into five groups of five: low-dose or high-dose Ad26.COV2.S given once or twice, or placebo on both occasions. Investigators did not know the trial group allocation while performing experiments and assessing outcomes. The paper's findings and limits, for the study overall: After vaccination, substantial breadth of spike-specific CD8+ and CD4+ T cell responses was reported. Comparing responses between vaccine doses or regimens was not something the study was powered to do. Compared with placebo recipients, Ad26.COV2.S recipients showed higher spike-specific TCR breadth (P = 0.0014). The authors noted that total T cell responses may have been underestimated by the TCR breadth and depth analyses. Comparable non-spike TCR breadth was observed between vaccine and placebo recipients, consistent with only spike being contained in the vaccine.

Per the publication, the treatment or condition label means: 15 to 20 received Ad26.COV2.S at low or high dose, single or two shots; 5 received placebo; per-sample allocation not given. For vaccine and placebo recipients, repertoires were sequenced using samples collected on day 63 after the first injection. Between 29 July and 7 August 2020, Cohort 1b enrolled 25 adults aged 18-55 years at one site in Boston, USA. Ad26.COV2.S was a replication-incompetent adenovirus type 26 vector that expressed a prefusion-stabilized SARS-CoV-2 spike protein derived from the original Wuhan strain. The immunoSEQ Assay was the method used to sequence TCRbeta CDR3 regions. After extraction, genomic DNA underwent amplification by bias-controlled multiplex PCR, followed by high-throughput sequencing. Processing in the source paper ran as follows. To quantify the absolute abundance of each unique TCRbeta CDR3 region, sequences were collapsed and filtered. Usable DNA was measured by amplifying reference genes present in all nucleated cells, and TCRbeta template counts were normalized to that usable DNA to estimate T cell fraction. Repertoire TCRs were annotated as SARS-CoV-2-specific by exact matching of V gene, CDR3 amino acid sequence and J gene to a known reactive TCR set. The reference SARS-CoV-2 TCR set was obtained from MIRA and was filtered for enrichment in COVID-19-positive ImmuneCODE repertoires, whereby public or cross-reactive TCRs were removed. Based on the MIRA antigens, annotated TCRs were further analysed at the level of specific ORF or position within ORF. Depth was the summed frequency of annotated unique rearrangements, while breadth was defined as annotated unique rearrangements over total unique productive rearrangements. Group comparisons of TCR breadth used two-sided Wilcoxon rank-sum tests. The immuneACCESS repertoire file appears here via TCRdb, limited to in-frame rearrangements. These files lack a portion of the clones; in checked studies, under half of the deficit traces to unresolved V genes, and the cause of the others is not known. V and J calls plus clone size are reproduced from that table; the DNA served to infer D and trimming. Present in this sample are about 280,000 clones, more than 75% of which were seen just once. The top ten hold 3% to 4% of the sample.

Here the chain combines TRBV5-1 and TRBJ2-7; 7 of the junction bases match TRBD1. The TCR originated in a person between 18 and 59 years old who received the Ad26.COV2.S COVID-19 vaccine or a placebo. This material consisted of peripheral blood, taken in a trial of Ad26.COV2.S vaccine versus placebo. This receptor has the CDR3 CASSRDRQGGDEQYF. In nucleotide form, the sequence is TGCGCCAGCAGCCGGGACCGACAGGGTGGGGACGAGCAGTACTTC.